This T cell receptor beta chain was captured in a study of radiotherapy plus CTLA-4 blockade in lung cancer. Study conclusions and caveats: How blood T cell clones changed early, along with interferon-beta, reportedly forecast response best.

V lost 0 bases, J lost 8 bases, and 6 bases stayed unmatched. The CDR3 length is 15 residues. CDR1 SGHTA and CDR2 FQGTGA come from the germline V gene. Clones were read by immunoSEQ multiplex PCR, and TCRdb kept only the in-frame ones, dropping some. The table records some 50,000 clones, just under 85% of them present only once. Points on this clone: Its antigen is unidentified.

Chemo-refractory metastatic non-small-cell lung cancer patients were treated with focal radiation plus CTLA-4 blockade with ipilimumab. This sequence joins TRBV7-3 and TRBJ1-2, with 10 bases lining up with TRBD1. The sample here was peripheral blood, taken from a patient treated with radiotherapy plus ipilimumab. The sequence came from a human donor with non-small cell lung cancer whose response to radiotherapy plus ipilimumab could not be evaluated. In DNA form, the CDR3 reads TGTGCCAGCAGCTTAACACCGGGACAGGGGAGCGGCTACACCTTC. Protein: CASSLTPGQGSGYTF.